This T cell receptor (beta chain) originates from a study of regulatory T cells in long-lasting Graves disease. Time point given: newly diagnosed GD, antithyroid drugs for less than 3 months. Scientists built the TCR library using RNA that was extracted from PBMCs. General study findings and limits: Preferential use of TRBV28, TRBJ1-2 and TRBJ2-5 was seen in persistent disease. Possibly, accuracy suffered from the small sample size. Thyroid tissue went unstudied; only peripheral blood was examined.

This clonotype has a handful of counts. Its antigen is not identified. Germline CDR1 SQVTM, CDR2 ANQGSEA. This CDR3 has 14 amino acids. Deletions cut 3 bases from V and 1 base from J, with 9 bases between. Construction of the TCR beta libraries employed iRepertoire HTBI primers in conjunction with Arm-PCR of CDR3 regions. From the multiplex PCR reads, TCRdb called clonotypes with MiXCR, one entry per CDR3 protein. In the table there are under 450,000 distinct CDR3 sequences, 16% of which are singletons. The same data also contributed to another study, on T cells in Graves' hyperthyroidism and ophthalmopathy.

This specimen consisted of peripheral blood mononuclear cells (PBMCs), obtained at new diagnosis, from a patient treated with antithyroid drugs. The TCR originated in a woman younger than 30 with Graves disease. The V call is TRBV29-1, the J call TRBJ2-2; D unresolved. The CDR3 loop is CSVDLALNTGELFF. Here the CDR3 DNA reads TGCAGCGTTGATTTGGCACTGAACACCGGGGAGCTGTTTTTT.